These 8 T cell receptor beta chains were all obtained from the same sample, sequenced in a study of tumor-infiltrating lymphocytes in primary liver carcinoma. A constant-region primer served to make TCR beta cDNA from approximately 490 ng total RNA. Libraries covering TCR beta were generated through three nested multiplex PCR rounds (using a slightly modified ARM-PCR). Forward primers for TRBV1-TRBV30 and a C-beta reverse primer served the first two PCR rounds, at about 10 cycles each. TCRdb re-derived calls from the multiplex PCR reads in MiXCR, one entry per CDR3 protein. The sample shows about 310,000 distinct CDR3 sequences, about 62% of them seen only once. They got blood RNA out of unsorted whole blood and also pulled out germline DNA. The source material was peripheral blood. The receptors were sampled from a man aged 35-49 years with primary liver carcinoma and hepatitis B virus infection.

This clonotype was seen a few times. The chain couples TRBV11-2 to TRBJ2-1, with D unclear. The CDR3 spans 14 residues. Trimming took 7 bases from V and 3 from J, leaving 13 bases between them. CDR1 is SGHAT and CDR2 is FQNNGV in the germline V gene. This CDR3 reads CASTPDGGYNEQFF. The CDR3 DNA reads as TGTGCCAGCACCCCCGATGGCGGCTACAATGAGCAGTTCTTC.

Note on this clonotype: With a much larger clone just one base away, this may be a read error. In nucleotides, the CDR3 is TGCAGCGAGATTAGCAGGGGAAGTAACTATGGCTACACCTTC. It is translated as CSEISRGSNYGYTF. The V call is TRBV29-1, the J call TRBJ1-2, with D maybe TRBD1 (6 bases). The CDR3 runs to 14 residues. The germline V gene encodes CDR1 SQVTM and CDR2 ANQGSEA. Trimming took 7 bases from V and 1 from J, leaving 16 bases between them.

A remark on this clonotype: A junction end diverges from the germline sequence, so it may reflect a read error. The chain has TRBV11-2 and TRBJ1-1; D is unclear. Germline CDR1 and CDR2: SGHAT and FQNNGV. The CDR3 runs 12 residues. CDR3 sequence: CTSSPGQPETFF. For the CDR3, the DNA is TGTACCAGCAGCCCCGGGCAACCTGAAACTTTCTTT.

Worth noting for this clonotype: A much bigger clone sits one base away, suggesting this may be a read error. Written as DNA, the CDR3 is TGTGCCAGGAGCCCCAGGACAGGGGCCTACGAGCAGTACTTC. Its protein is CARSPRTGAYEQYF. V is TRBV5-4 and J is TRBJ2-7, with 9 bases aligning to TRBD1. The germline gives CDR1 SGHNT, CDR2 YYREEE (reference sequence). V was pared by 8 bases and J by 2 bases, with 8 bases of the junction left unmatched. The CDR3 extends over 14 amino acids.

Turning to this clonotype: At one end the junction does not follow the germline gene, possibly because of a read error. This chain uses TRBV6-6 with TRBJ1-1; no definite D call. The CDR3 is 15 amino acids. In germline, CDR1 is MNHNY, CDR2 SVGAGI (reference sequence). CDR3 residues: CASSIPSARDTKAFF. For the CDR3, the DNA is TGTGCCAGCAGTATTCCGTCGGCGCGAGACACTAAAGCTTTCTTT.

This clonotype was found once. A much larger clone differs by one base, so this may be a read error. The chain joins TRBV29-1 to TRBJ2-3; D possibly corresponds to TRBD2 (6 bases). The CDR3 runs to 13 residues. The germline V gene has CDR1 SQVTM and CDR2 ANQGSEA. This CDR3 reads CIVERRGTDTQYF. CDR3 nucleotide sequence: TGCATCGTTGAACGGAGGGGCACAGATACGCAGTATTTT.

V usage is TRBV29-1 and J usage is TRBJ2-5; the D is unclear. The CDR3 totals 12 residues. V lost 4 bases and J 4 bases, leaving 10 bases between the germline ends. Germline V gene data show CDR1 as SQVTM and CDR2 as ANQGSEA. DNA for the CDR3: TGCAGCGTTGGCGGAGTGATAGAGACCCAGTACTTC. Its translation is CSVGGVIETQYF.

This clonotype was seen only once. The junction departs from the called germline gene at one end, perhaps through a read error. V gene TRBV29-1 combines with J gene TRBJ1-3; 8 bases align to TRBD1. In germline, CDR1 is SQVTM, CDR2 ANQGSEA. The CDR3 has 17 residues. CDR3 loop: CSVVVGTGTFTGNTIYF. CDR3 DNA: TGCAGTGTTGTAGTTGGGACAGGAACTTTCACTGGAAACACCATATATTTT.